This T cell receptor beta chain was profiled in a study of T cell changes during pregnancy in multiple sclerosis. The protocol was immunoSEQ multiplex PCR, while the TCRdb copy is restricted to in-frame clones and leaves out a portion. The repertoire holds some 55,000 clones, with just under 90% as singletons. The origin of this receptor is a human donor whose cells served as feeder cells for cultures in a pregnancy study. Sample: peripheral blood from another person, used as feeder cells.

The CDR3 coding sequence is TGCGCCAGCAGCCAAGAGGGTCGAACTAGCGGGTCGGGGCAGTACTTC. Encoded protein: CASSQEGRTSGSGQYF. The chain uses TRBV4-1 and TRBJ2-7; 9 nucleotides line up with TRBD2. The CDR3 spans 16 residues. After removal of 0 bases from V and 9 bases from J, the junction contained 12 bases not matched to a gene. CDR1 is MGHRA, CDR2 YSYEKL, per germline.